This TCR beta chain is drawn from a study of Graves' ophthalmopathy and Graves' hyperthyroidism. Trimming stripped 0 bases from V and 6 bases from J, with 9 bases between. The CDR3 is 13 residues long. Germline V gene data show CDR1 as GTSNPN and CDR2 as SVGIG (reference sequence). Amplifying from RNA transcripts, the study obtained TCR beta CDR3 regions. The workflow started with a first-round RT-PCR run with HTBI primers and then moved on to a second-round multiplex PCR. TCRdb re-derived calls from the multiplex PCR reads in MiXCR, one entry per CDR3 protein. The profile shows tens of thousands of distinct CDR3 sequences, about 50% of them singletons. This clonotype showed up many times.

Material for sequencing was peripheral blood. This sequence originates from an adult woman with stable Graves' hyperthyroidism. The chain couples TRBV30 to TRBJ2-1; no reliable D call. The CDR3 DNA reads as TGTGCCTGGAGTGTATCTGCGTCCAATGAGCAGTTCTTC. It translates to CAWSVSASNEQFF.